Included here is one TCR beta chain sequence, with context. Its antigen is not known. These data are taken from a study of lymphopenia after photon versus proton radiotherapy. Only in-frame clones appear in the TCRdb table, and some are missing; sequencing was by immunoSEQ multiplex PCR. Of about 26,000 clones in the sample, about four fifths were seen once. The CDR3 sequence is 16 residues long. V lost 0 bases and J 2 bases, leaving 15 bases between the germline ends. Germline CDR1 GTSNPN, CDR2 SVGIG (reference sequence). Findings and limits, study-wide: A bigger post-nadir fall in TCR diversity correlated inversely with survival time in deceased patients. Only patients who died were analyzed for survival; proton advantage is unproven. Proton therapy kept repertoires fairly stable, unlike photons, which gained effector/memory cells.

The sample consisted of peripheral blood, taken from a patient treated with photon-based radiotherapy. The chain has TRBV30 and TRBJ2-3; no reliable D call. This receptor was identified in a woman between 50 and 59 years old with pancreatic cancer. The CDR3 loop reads CAWSVHTRVSTDTQYF. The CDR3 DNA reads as TGTGCCTGGAGTGTACACACTCGGGTTTCCACAGATACGCAGTATTTT.